The subject of this entry is one TCR beta chain. The antigen is not known. Sequenced with the Oncomine TCR Beta short-read assay was DNA taken from cultured CD4+ T cells. TCRdb reprocessed the PCR reads via MiXCR and lists one record per CDR3 protein. The sample yields tens of thousands of distinct CDR3 sequences, about three fifths seen once. Treatment noted: 10-day PBMC culture with coronavirus spike peptide pools or control peptides (ViraFEST assay). The data originate from a study of vaccination and CD4 T cells after COVID-19. Turning to the study itself: Overlapping spike peptides from SARS-CoV-2, HCoV-NL63, HCoV-OC43 and HCoV-229E served to stimulate the cells. Researchers treated control cultures with a CEFX pool, an HIV-1 Nef pool, or no peptide. Points from the study as a whole: Within the convalescent patients, a median roughly 87% of the SARS-CoV-2-reactive clones were ones that appeared only post-vaccination.

Germline V lookup: CDR1 LNHDA, CDR2 SQIVND (reference sequence). This CDR3 comprises 14 residues. The V end lost 5 bases, the J end lost 1 base, and 11 bases lay between the germline ends. This TCR was sampled from a human donor who had recovered from COVID-19. The sample consisted of CD4+ T cells from blood, cultured in vitro. This chain links TRBV19 with TRBJ1-1; a weak D match, TRBD1 (5 bases). CDR3 in DNA: TGTGCCAGTAGTCGGGACGGCCCGAACACTGAAGCTTTCTTT. Amino acid sequence: CASSRDGPNTEAFF.